This TCR beta chain comes out of a study of human T cells and chemical hapten exposure. The overall study: Upper-back patch tests with 0.01% DPC were read at 6 days.

TCRdb re-derived calls from the RACE reads in MiXCR, one entry per CDR3 protein. The top ten clones hold roughly 1.4% of a sample with more than 110,000 distinct CDR3 sequences, over 9.5% of them seen once. V lost 3 bases, J lost 0 bases, and 14 bases lay in between. This CDR3 has 15 amino acids. Germline V gene lookup returns CDR1 DFQATT and CDR2 SNEGSKA (reference sequence). Time point noted: patch test 2, 6 weeks after DPC sensitization. This sample's treatment: therapeutic diphenylcyclopropenone sensitization with weekly scalp DPC. Every donor had alopecia and was 18 to 70 years old; all were suitable for DPC. Only a few counts were recorded for this clonotype.

The TCR originated in a woman in her forties or fifties with alopecia areata. Some clones in this sample may be carry-over from other donors' samples. V gene TRBV20-1 combines with J gene TRBJ1-1; possible D gene TRBD1, 6 bases. This specimen was whole blood, taken in connection with sensitization to the hapten diphenylcyclopropenone (DPC). The CDR3 protein is CSASFGGAMNTEAFF. In DNA form, the CDR3 reads TGCAGTGCTAGTTTCGGGGGCGCGATGAACACTGAAGCTTTCTTT.